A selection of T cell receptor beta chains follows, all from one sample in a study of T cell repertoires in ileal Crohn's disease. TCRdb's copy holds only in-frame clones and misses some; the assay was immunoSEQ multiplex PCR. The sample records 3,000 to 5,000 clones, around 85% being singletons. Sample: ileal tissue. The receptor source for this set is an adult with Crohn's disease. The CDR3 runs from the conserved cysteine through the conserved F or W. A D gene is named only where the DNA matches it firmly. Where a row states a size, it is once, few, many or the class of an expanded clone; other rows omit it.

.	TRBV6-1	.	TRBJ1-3	TGTGCCAGCAGTGCGATTTGGGGAGCTGGAAACACCATATATTTT	CASSAIWGAGNTIYF
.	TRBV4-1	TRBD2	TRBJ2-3	TGCGCCAGCAGCGAAGCGGGGGGGCTTCTAGATACGCAGTATTTT	CASSEAGGLLDTQYF
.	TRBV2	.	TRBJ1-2	TGTGCCAGCAGTGAAGCGCTTCTTGGAGGAGGCTACACCTTC	CASSEALLGGGYTF
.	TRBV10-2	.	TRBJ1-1	TGCGCCAGCAGTGACAGGGAAAACACTGAAGCTTTCTTT	CASSDRENTEAFF
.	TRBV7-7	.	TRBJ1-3	TGTGCCAGCAGCCTACAGAGCTCTGGAAACACCATATATTTT	CASSLQSSGNTIYF
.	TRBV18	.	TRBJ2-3	TGTGCCAGCTCACCACCGACGCGGACAGATACGCAGTATTTT	CASSPPTRTDTQYF
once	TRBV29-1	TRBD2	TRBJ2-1	TGCAGCGTCGACGACCTAGCGGGGGTTAATGAGCAGTTCTTC	CSVDDLAGVNEQFF
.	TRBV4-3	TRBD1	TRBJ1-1	TGCGCCAGCAGCCGGACAGGGGGTCCTGAAGCTTTCTTT	CASSRTGGPEAFF
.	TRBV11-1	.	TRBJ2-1	TGTGCCAGCAGCTTGGCGGGGCTCTCCTACAATGAGCAGTTCTTC	CASSLAGLSYNEQFF
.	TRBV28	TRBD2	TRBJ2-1	TGTGCCAGCAGTTTGCCAGGGACTAGCGGGGGGTACAATGAGCAGTTCTTC	CASSLPGTSGGYNEQFF
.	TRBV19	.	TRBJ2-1	TGTGCCAGTACCCTCGACAGGAACTCCTACAATGAGCAGTTCTTC	CASTLDRNSYNEQFF
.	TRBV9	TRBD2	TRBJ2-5	TGTGCCAGCAGCTCCCGACTAGCAGAGACCCAGTACTTC	CASSSRLAETQYF
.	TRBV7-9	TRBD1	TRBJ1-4	TGTGCCAGCAGCTTCGGACAGGGCAGAGGGGAAAAACTGTTTTTT	CASSFGQGRGEKLFF
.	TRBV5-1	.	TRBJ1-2	TGCGCCAGCAGCTTGGACAGTGGCAGAGCTAACTATGGCTACACCTTC	CASSLDSGRANYGYTF
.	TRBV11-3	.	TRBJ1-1	TGTGCCAGCAGCTTTGGAGGGACGAACACTGAAGCTTTCTTT	CASSFGGTNTEAFF
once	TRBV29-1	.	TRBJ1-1	TGCAGCGTTGAGCCTGGGAGTGAAGCTTTCTTT	CSVEPGSEAFF
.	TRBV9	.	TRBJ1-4	TGTGCCAGCAGCGTAGGGGGAGGGTCGGGTAATGAAAAACTGTTTTTT	CASSVGGGSGNEKLFF
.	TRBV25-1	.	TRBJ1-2	TGTGCCAGCAGTGAATTATTGGGGCAGGAGGGCTACACCTTC	CASSELLGQEGYTF
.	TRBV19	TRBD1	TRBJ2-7	TGTGCCAGTAGTACGGGACAGGGGGGTTTCTACGAGCAGTACTTC	CASSTGQGGFYEQYF
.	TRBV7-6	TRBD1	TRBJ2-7	TGTGCCAGCAGCAGGGAAGGGACAGGGCAATACGAGCAGTACTTC	CASSREGTGQYEQYF
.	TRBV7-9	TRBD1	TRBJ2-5	TGTGCCAGCAGACCCCGTGGGACAGGCCCCAAGACCCAGTACTTC	CASRPRGTGPKTQYF
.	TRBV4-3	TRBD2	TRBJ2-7	TGCGCCAGCAGCCAAGATAAGGCGGGGGTTCTCTACGAGCAGTACTTC	CASSQDKAGVLYEQYF
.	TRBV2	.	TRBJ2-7	TGTGCCAGCAGTGTGGGGCCCTACGAGCAGTACTTC	CASSVGPYEQYF
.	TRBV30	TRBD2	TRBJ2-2	TGTGCCTGGAGTGTAGGGACTAGCGGGGAATCCACCGGGGAGCTGTTTTTT	CAWSVGTSGESTGELFF
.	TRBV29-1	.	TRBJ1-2	TGCAGCGTTGACCCCACAGTTGGAATTAACTATGGCTACACCTTC	CSVDPTVGINYGYTF